The clone carrying this T cell receptor (beta chain) was observed a few times. This record belongs to a study of glioma-infiltrating T cells after dendritic cell vaccination. Libraries were prepared by immunoSEQ multiplex PCR; TCRdb keeps only in-frame clonotypes and omits some of them. The repertoire holds approximately 48,000 clones, with 85% to 90% as singletons. The CDR3 covers 13 residues. The V gene's germline CDR1 is SGHRS and CDR2 YFSETQ. V trimming: 3 bases; J trimming: 5 bases; junction bases outside the gene matches: 3. The clonotype comes from a human donor with glioblastoma. The material was blood, obtained before dendritic cell vaccination. The gene calls are TRBV5-1 and TRBJ1-2; 8 bases line up with TRBD1. The CDR3 DNA follows: TGCGCCAGCAGCTCTGGACAGGGATATGGCTACACCTTC. This codes for CASSSGQGYGYTF.